This TCR beta chain was profiled in a study of T cells in Graves' hyperthyroidism and ophthalmopathy. About the research overall: Before any treatment, at initial diagnosis, peripheral blood was collected.

Authors of the study amplified TCR beta CDR3 regions from RNA transcripts. RT-PCR in the first round (using the HTBI primer set) targeted the TCR CDR3. TCRdb ran MiXCR on the multiplex PCR reads and lists one entry per CDR3 protein. The top ten clones hold 50% to 75% of a sample with about 270,000 distinct CDR3 sequences, about 20% of them seen once. This clonotype showed up just once. Antigen specificity is unknown. Overall study findings and caveats: Ophthalmopathy was distinguished from stable hyperthyroidism by 13 V-J signatures.

Reasons for excluding patients were uncontrolled infection, other autoimmune disease, pregnancy or lactation. Sequenced: blood. The TCR was taken from a man aged 25-40 years with Graves' ophthalmopathy.

In DNA, the CDR3 is TGCGCCAGCAGCTTGGACGGAGGGGGGGTGGGAGAGCAGTTCTTC. Amino acid sequence: CASSLDGGGVGEQFF. J is TRBJ2-1 and V is TRBV5-1; weak D call: TRBD2 (7 bases). The CDR3 length is 15 residues. The V end was cut by 0 bases, the J end by 10 bases, with 17 bases between. From germline, CDR1 is SGHRS and CDR2 YFSETQ.